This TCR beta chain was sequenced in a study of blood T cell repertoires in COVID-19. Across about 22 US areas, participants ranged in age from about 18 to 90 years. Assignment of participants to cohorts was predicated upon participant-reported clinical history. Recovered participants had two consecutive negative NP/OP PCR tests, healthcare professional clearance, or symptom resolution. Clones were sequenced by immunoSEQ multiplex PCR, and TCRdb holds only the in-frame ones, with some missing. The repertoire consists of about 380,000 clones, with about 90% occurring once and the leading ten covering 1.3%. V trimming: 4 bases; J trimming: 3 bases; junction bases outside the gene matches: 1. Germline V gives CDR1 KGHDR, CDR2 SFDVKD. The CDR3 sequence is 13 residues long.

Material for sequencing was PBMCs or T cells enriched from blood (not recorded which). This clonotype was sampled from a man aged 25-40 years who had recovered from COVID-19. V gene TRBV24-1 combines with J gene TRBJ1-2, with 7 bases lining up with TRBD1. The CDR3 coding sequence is TGTGCCACCAGTGACGGGACAGACTATGGCTACACCTTC. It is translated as CATSDGTDYGYTF.